This TCR beta chain was sequenced for a study of shared clonotypes between healthy human individuals. Across the study: Donors consisted of two women and three men between 18 and 49. Findings of the study overall: Since donors were few, the genetic and exposure-history diversity represented was limited. Relative to clonotypes present in all four donors, those not shared had lower generation probabilities.

CD4+ cells underwent separation, giving CD45RA+ naive and CD45RA-negative memory subsets. On this clone itself: Its antigen is not identified.

Sequencing was performed with immunoSEQ multiplex PCR; in TCRdb, only in-frame clones are kept and a portion is missing. In the table there are about 2.4 million clones, about 92% of which are singletons. This CDR3 has 14 residues. CDR1 is SGHTA, CDR2 FQGNSA, per germline. The V gene lost 2 bases and the J gene lost 10 bases, with 16 bases spanning the gap. The receptor's source is a man between 18 and 35 years old in good health. The sequencing input was naive CD4+ T cells sorted from blood. The subset was: CD45RA+ positively selected. The chain uses TRBV7-2 and TRBJ2-3; D perhaps matches TRBD2 (5 bases). The CDR3 nucleotides are TGTGCCAGCAGCTTAACTAGAATGAATAACCCGCAGTATTTT. This codes for CASSLTRMNNPQYF.